This T cell receptor (beta chain) originates from a study of shared clonotypes between healthy human individuals. General study results and limits: Among the subsets, naive ones generally showed larger estimated richness than memory ones.

Sequencing was performed with immunoSEQ multiplex PCR; in TCRdb, only in-frame clones are kept and a portion is missing. Of about 2.1 million clones listed, approximately 92% are singletons. Regarding this clone: Its specificity is unknown.

Naivety among CD8 cells was defined by CD45RO negativity and positive CCR7 selection, thereby excluding terminally differentiated effector memory CD45RA+ cells. The CDR3 totals 17 residues. The sample was naive CD8+ T cells from PBMCs. The TCR originated in a man younger than 35 in good health. Some clones in this sample may be carry-over from other donors' samples. The chain carries TRBV21-1 and TRBJ2-4; TRBD2, the table's D call, lacks a check against the DNA. TRBV21-1 is a pseudogene locus. The CDR3 spells CASSKDTCFRAKNIQYF. CDR3 in DNA: TGTGCCAGCAGCAAAGATACCTGTTTTCGGGCCAAAAACATTCAGTACTTC.